This T cell receptor (beta chain) emerged from a study of shared clonotypes between healthy human individuals. Broader study findings: Compared with memory subsets, naive subsets generally had larger estimated richness.

On this clone itself: Its antigen is as yet unknown.

Using immunoSEQ multiplex PCR, the repertoire was profiled, and TCRdb retains in-frame clones only, with some absent. The table shows 2 million to 3 million clones, with 93% occurring only once. Germline CDR1 is LNHDA and CDR2 is SQIVND (reference sequence). V shed 5 bases and J 4 bases; nucleotides not matched to a gene: 16. This CDR3 spans 17 amino acids. The sequence was collected from a man between 18 and 35 years old in good health. Some clones in this sample may be carry-over from other donors' samples. This sequence joins TRBV19 and TRBJ2-5, with 7 nucleotides matching TRBD2. The source material was naive CD4+ T cells from PBMCs. Subset noted: CD45RA+ positively selected. CDR3 sequence reads: CASSDSGGAGAPETQYF. In DNA form, the CDR3 reads TGTGCCAGTAGTGACTCGGGGGGAGCGGGTGCCCCAGAGACCCAGTACTTC.